This T cell receptor beta chain was sequenced in a study of blood T cell repertoires in COVID-19. In the study overall: T cells, B-cell-depleted T cells, or PBMCs provided the cDNA or gDNA that served as material.

Authors' processing steps: It was from reference gene primer amplification that nucleated cell counts were estimated. Libraries were prepared by immunoSEQ multiplex PCR; TCRdb keeps only in-frame clonotypes and omits some of them. That table furnishes V, J and clone size, whereas the DNA furnished D and trimming. The sample lists 180,000 or so clones; around 86% were seen once. This clone came up a few times. The CDR3 is 11 residues long. V shed 6 bases and J shed 8 bases, with 7 bases lying between them. CDR1 MNHEY and CDR2 SVGEGT come from the germline V gene. The source is a man younger than 35 with acute or convalescent COVID-19. The chain couples TRBV6-2 or TRBV6-3 to TRBJ1-4; D is unresolved. The sequenced sample was peripheral blood. CDR3 sequence (DNA): TGTGCCAGCAGCTCCTCCGAAAAACTGTTTTTT. Its protein product is CASSSSEKLFF.